These T cell receptor beta chains were read from a single sample in a study of beta chain features in type 1 diabetes. Sequencing was performed with immunoSEQ multiplex PCR; in TCRdb, only in-frame clones are kept and a portion is missing. The sample shows under 300,000 clones, under 13% of them seen only once. The sequenced material came from naive CD4+ T cells from blood. The receptors were sampled from a man aged 25-45 years with type 1 diabetes. CDR3s include the opening cysteine and the closing phenylalanine or tryptophan. Each record gives: CDR3 length, clone size, J gene, V gene, D gene, CDR3 protein, CDR3 DNA. D genes are given only for firm matches. Clone size, where shown, is once, few, many, or a class for clones that have expanded.

>14|NA|TRBJ1-2|TRBV9|TRBD1
CASSGRGGLYGYTF
TGTGCCAGCAGCGGAAGAGGGGGCCTCTATGGCTACACCTTC
>17|few|TRBJ2-3|TRBV5-1|TRBD2
CASSPGGSRGAQDTQYF
TGCGCCAGCAGCCCCGGGGGCTCGCGGGGGGCCCAAGATACGCAGTATTTT
>14|few|TRBJ2-5|TRBV18|NA
CASSRGGGQEAQYF
TGTGCCAGCTCACGGGGTGGCGGACAAGAGGCCCAGTACTTC
>15|NA|TRBJ2-3|TRBV6-6|TRBD1
CASGETGWFSDTQYF
TGTGCCAGCGGAGAGACAGGGTGGTTTTCAGATACGCAGTATTTT
>13|NA|TRBJ2-2|TRBV9|NA
CASRGDVPGELFF
TGTGCCAGCAGGGGCGATGTTCCCGGGGAGCTGTTTTTT
>16|few|TRBJ2-1|TRBV4-2|TRBD2
CASSREGLAGGYEQFF
TGTGCCAGCAGCCGAGAGGGACTAGCGGGGGGTTATGAGCAGTTCTTC
>16|few|TRBJ2-1|TRBV7-3|TRBD2
CASLRAGGRSYNEQFF
TGTGCCAGCCTAAGAGCGGGGGGGAGGTCCTACAATGAGCAGTTCTTC
>11|few|TRBJ2-1|TRBV5-4|NA
CASSSDNEQFF
TGTGCCAGCAGCTCCGACAATGAGCAGTTCTTC
>13|NA|TRBJ1-2|TRBV25-1|NA
CASRDNTNYGYTF
TGTGCCAGCCGGGACAATACCAACTATGGCTACACCTTC
>15|NA|TRBJ2-7|TRBV28|NA
CASSITGKFEYEQYF
TGTGCCAGCAGTATTACAGGCAAGTTTGAATACGAGCAGTACTTC
>13|NA|TRBJ1-1|TRBV30|NA
CAWIKQGNTEAFF
TGTGCCTGGATAAAACAGGGGAACACTGAAGCTTTCTTT
>17|NA|TRBJ2-7|TRBV5-1|NA
CASSSGRDAAGPYEQYF
TGCGCCAGCAGCTCAGGACGGGATGCGGCCGGTCCCTACGAGCAGTACTTC
>15|NA|TRBJ2-1|TRBV7-8|TRBD1
CASSSQGDRGNEQFF
TGTGCCAGCAGTTCACAGGGGGATCGCGGCAATGAGCAGTTCTTC
>15|few|TRBJ1-4|TRBV4-3|NA
CASSLGMGPGKKLFF
TGCGCCAGCAGCCTCGGGATGGGCCCCGGGAAAAAACTGTTTTTT
>17|NA|TRBJ1-5|TRBV6-1|NA
CASSEVGGRGLGQPQHF
TGTGCCAGCAGTGAAGTAGGGGGTCGCGGGCTTGGTCAGCCCCAGCATTTT
>13|NA|TRBJ1-1|TRBV29-1|NA
CSVDRGSSTEAFF
TGCAGCGTTGATCGGGGGAGTAGCACTGAAGCTTTCTTT